The 8 T cell receptor beta chains below were found in one sample sequenced in a study of cytomegalovirus exposure and HLA in healthy donors. Vbeta (60) and Jbeta (13) primers were used in the PCR. Repertoires were generated with immunoSEQ multiplex PCR, while TCRdb's copy carries only in-frame clones and drops some. The data contain about 220,000 clones, about 75% of them singletons. The sequenced material came from PBMCs. Receptors originate from a woman younger than 45 in good health and CMV-seronegative.

The chain combines TRBV6-1 with TRBJ1-6; D gene ambiguous. V lost 6 bases and J lost 7, with 13 bases in between. CDR3 length equals 14 residues. CDR1 is MNHNS, CDR2 SASEGT, per germline. The CDR3 protein is CASRLRLGNSPLHF. The DNA for the CDR3 is TGTGCCAGCAGGCTCCGTCTAGGCAATTCACCCCTCCACTTT.

V and J are TRBV5-1 and TRBJ2-5, with TRBD2 identical over 9 bases. TRBJ2-7 matches the DNA end more closely, so the J call is doubtful. CDR1 is SGHRS, CDR2 YFSETQ, per germline. This CDR3 comprises 15 residues. CDR3 nucleotide sequence: TGCGCCAGCAGCCGGATAGCGGGGGAGGTCTCCGAGCAGTACTTC. It yields the protein CASSRIAGEVSEQYF.

V and J are TRBV6-6 and TRBJ2-3, with 8 nucleotides matching TRBD2. Per germline, CDR1 MNHNY and CDR2 SVGAGI (reference sequence). V was pared by 6 bases and J by 0 bases, with 5 bases of the junction left unmatched. There are 15 residues in the CDR3. CDR3 DNA: TGTGCCAGCAGGACTAGCGCTACTAGCACAGATACGCAGTATTTT. This sequence encodes CASRTSATSTDTQYF.

This rearrangement joins TRBV15 to TRBJ2-1, with 11 bases matching TRBD2. Germline CDR1 is LNHNV and CDR2 is YYDKDF (reference sequence). This CDR3 has 16 amino acids. V was pared by 4 bases and J by 6 bases, with 8 bases of the junction left unmatched. In nucleotides, the CDR3 is TGTGCCACCAGCATAAGGGGACTAGCGGCGATCAATGAGCAGTTCTTC. Protein product: CATSIRGLAAINEQFF. The full variable domain, its missing parts supplied by reference TRBV15 and TRBJ2-1, is DAMVIQNPRYQVTQFGKPVTLSCSQTLNHNVMYWYQQKSSQAPKLLFHYYDKDFNNEADTPDNFQSRRPNTSFCFLDIRSPGLGDTAMYLCATSIRGLAAINEQFFGPGTRLTVL.

The chain joins TRBV6-6 to TRBJ2-7; TRBD1 agrees at 9 bases. V gave up 4 bases and J gave up 7 bases; unmatched junction bases: 11. The V gene's germline CDR1 is MNHNY and CDR2 SVGAGI (reference sequence). This CDR3 is built from 15 residues. This chain's CDR3 is CASSLTGTGIFEQYF. CDR3 nucleotide sequence: TGTGCCAGCAGTTTAACCGGGACAGGGATTTTTGAGCAGTACTTC.

The chain links TRBV5-6 to TRBJ1-2, with 9 positions matching TRBD1. The CDR3 extends over 16 amino acids. Germline CDR1 and CDR2: SGHDT and YYEEEE. J gave up 5 bases and V 1 base, and 9 bases lay outside the gene matches. CDR3 DNA: TGTGCCAGCAGCTTGTTTACGACAGGGGGTAGTTATGGCTACACCTTC. It encodes CASSLFTTGGSYGYTF.

This clone was seen only a few times. The rearrangement uses TRBV10-3 and TRBJ1-4; 9 nucleotides align to TRBD1. Per germline, CDR1 ENHRY and CDR2 SYGVKD. This CDR3 is 15 amino acids long. V shed 2 bases, J shed 7 bases, and the junction held 5 bases outside the gene matches. The CDR3 DNA follows: TGTGCCATCAGTGAGGGGGGACAGGGAAGTGAAAAACTGTTTTTT. It codes for CAISEGGQGSEKLFF.

This chain joins TRBV18 and TRBJ2-7; 10 bases match TRBD2. V dropped 6 bases and J dropped 2; count of bases not matched to a gene: 10. This CDR3 comprises 16 residues. CDR1 and CDR2 (germline): KGHSH, LQKENI. The CDR3 DNA sequence: TGTGCCAGCTCCCCTCCTAGCGGGGGAAAGACCTACGAGCAGTACTTC. Amino acids: CASSPPSGGKTYEQYF.